This T cell receptor beta chain was identified during a study of T-cell reconstitution after alpha-beta-depleted transplantation in children (dated by TCRdb to the mid-2010s). Turning to the overall study: Using TCR repertoire profiling, the study followed T-cell immune reconstitution in a quantitative way in children after TCRalphabeta/CD19-depleted allogeneic hematopoietic cell transplantation.

The treatment or condition label on this specimen signifies: allogeneic hematopoietic cell transplantation with graft depleted of TCRalphabeta T cells and CD19 B cells. The transplant recipients were children given TCRalphabeta/CD19-depleted allogeneic hematopoietic cell grafts. Here is what the overall study found, with its caveats: Apparently early alphabetaT-cell count recovery about two months after transplant reportedly relied on only several hundred rapidly expanded clones derived from non-depleted graft cells. In some patients, the high TCRbeta diversity seen at day 60 was put down to recipient T cells and intrathymic progenitors that had survived conditioning. Hyperexpanded clone frequencies declined over subsequent months; after one year, T-cell counts and TCRbeta diversity were mostly attributed to newly produced T cells.

Library creation used PCR. The sequencer was an Illumina HiSeq 2500. To normalize quantification of the TCRbeta repertoire, the TCR libraries were built with molecular barcoding that relied on unique molecular identifiers. TCRdb reworked the public reads: Q25 trimming with fastp, MiXCR clone assembly, productive beta chains retained. Rows are unified per CDR3 protein, each entry keeping the most common DNA and genes. The sample profile shows 500,000 to 750,000 distinct CDR3 sequences; under 15% of them were found once. The ten top clones hold over 2% of the sample. V loses 3 bases of germline sequence and J loses 0 bases, and the interval between the two ends is 9 bases. Including cysteine and phenylalanine, the CDR3 has 14 amino acids. The sequence is cut down to CDR3 DNA, 42 bases in frame from base 1. CDR1 and CDR2 were assigned from the germline V gene as MNHEY and SVGEGT. Remarks on this clonotype: This clone's antigen is unknown. Per-base qualities were not stored, and no clone one base away is much larger.

This specimen was PBMCs, mostly from graft donor cells, taken 360 days after TCRalphabeta/CD19-depleted stem cell transplant. The V gene is TRBV6-2 or TRBV6-3 and the J gene is TRBJ2-7; the D segment cannot be called with confidence. The source of this sequence is a male patient under 18 who had a stem cell transplant for acute myeloid leukemia, so the T cells may come from the graft donor. This receptor has the CDR3 CASSYRWSSYEQYF. Read as DNA, the sequence is TGTGCCAGCAGTTATAGATGGAGCTCCTACGAGCAGTACTTC.